The 29 T cell receptor beta chains below come from one sample, sequenced in a study of blood T cells in healthy people across ages. A J-beta primer mix and a sample-barcoded 5' primer were used in a second PCR of roughly 7 to 12 cycles. TCRdb re-called the 5' RACE reads through MiXCR, storing one row per CDR3 protein. Of under 800,000 distinct CDR3 sequences listed, roughly 41% are singletons. Source material: blood. Source of these receptors: a woman aged 60-70 years in good health.

The chain has TRBV7-2 and TRBJ2-5; 7 bases are shared with TRBD2. The CDR3 consists of 15 residues. V was clipped by 5 bases and J by 0 bases; unmatched bases: 6. The germline V gene encodes CDR1 SGHTA and CDR2 FQGNSA. Here the CDR3 reads CASSRTSVNQETQYF. CDR3 in DNA: TGTGCCAGCAGCCGAACTAGCGTGAACCAAGAGACCCAGTACTTC.

This clonotype was observed a handful of times. V is TRBV18 and J is TRBJ2-7; TRBD1 agrees at 8 bases. The CDR3 length is 15 residues. Germline CDR1 and CDR2: KGHSH and LQKENI. With 1 base clipped from V and 6 bases from J, the junction kept 8 bases outside the gene matches. The CDR3 DNA reads as TGTGCCAGCTCACCACTTACCAGGGGGCAAGGCGAGCAGTACTTC. Translated: CASSPLTRGQGEQYF.

For this clonotype: A much larger clonotype is one base distant, so this may be a read error. The rearrangement joins TRBV6-6 to TRBJ2-7; possibly TRBD1 for D (5 bases). Germline-derived CDR1 and CDR2 are MNHNY and SVGAGI (reference sequence). Trimming stripped 7 bases from V and 5 bases from J, with 18 bases between. The CDR3 has 14 amino acids. CDR3: CASIQGAGFHEQYF. The CDR3 region has the DNA TGTGCCAGCATTCAAGGGGCTGGATTCCACGAGCAGTACTTC.

J is TRBJ2-3 and V is TRBV29-1; D is perhaps TRBD2 (5 bases). The CDR3 totals 13 residues. The germline V and J ends were trimmed by 6 bases and 2 bases, with 12 bases remaining between them. Germline-derived CDR1 and CDR2 are SQVTM and ANQGSEA. The CDR3 protein is CSVPAAATDTQYF. Here the CDR3 DNA reads TGCAGCGTCCCAGCGGCCGCCACAGATACGCAGTATTTT.

Notes on this clonotype: Just one base apart from a much larger clone, this may be a read error. The chain recombines TRBV13 with TRBJ2-1; the match to TRBD2 covers 15 bases. The CDR3 has 17 amino acids. The ends lost 5 bases at V and 9 bases at J; junction bases unmatched: 11. Germline CDR1 reads PRHDT; CDR2 reads FYEKMQ (reference sequence). CDR3 DNA: TGTGCCAGCAGCCCTAGAGGGGGACTAGCGGGAGGCAGTGAGCAGTTCTTC. Translated: CASSPRGGLAGGSEQFF.

This clonotype came up many times. CDR3 region: CASSQNAGLALADTQYF. CDR3 nucleotide sequence: TGTGCCAGCAGCCAAAATGCCGGACTAGCTTTAGCAGATACGCAGTATTTT. The chain is built from TRBV4-2 and TRBJ2-3; 8 bases line up with TRBD2. V was pared by 2 bases and J by 4 bases, with 11 bases of the junction left unmatched. CDR1 is LGHNA and CDR2 is YNFKEQ in the germline V gene. The CDR3 runs 17 residues.

This chain uses TRBV27 with TRBJ2-1; 12 positions agree with TRBD2. The CDR3 extends over 16 amino acids. The germline V gene encodes CDR1 MNHEY and CDR2 SMNVEV (reference sequence). V gave up 2 bases and J gave up 8 bases; unmatched junction bases: 7. CDR3 region: CASSLRLTSGSDEQFF. The DNA for the CDR3 is TGTGCCAGCAGTTTAAGGCTGACTAGCGGGAGCGATGAGCAGTTCTTC.

With regard to this clonotype: The junction shows a germline mismatch at one end, possibly a read error. The rearrangement links TRBV12-3 or TRBV12-4 to TRBJ2-1, with D possibly being TRBD1 (6 bases). This CDR3 is 13 amino acids long. This chain's CDR3 is CVSSTRDTLPQFF. The CDR3 DNA is TGTGTCAGCAGTACCCGGGACACTCTTCCCCAGTTCTTC.

This clonotype was recorded at least ten times. The chain joins TRBV20-1 to TRBJ2-7, with 8 bases lining up with TRBD2. The V gene's germline CDR1 is DFQATT and CDR2 SNEGSKA (reference sequence). J gave up 4 bases and V 7 bases, and 12 bases lay outside the gene matches. CDR3 length: 14 residues. The CDR3 nucleotides read TGCAGTGTTTCCCGGGGAGCGGGGGATTACGAGCAGTACTTC. Its translation is CSVSRGAGDYEQYF.

J is TRBJ2-1 and V is TRBV18; TRBD2 aligns across 10 bases. The end of the DNA is better explained by TRBJ2-7, so the J call may be wrong. The CDR3 is 16 amino acids. Germline CDR1 KGHSH, CDR2 LQKENI. The CDR3 nucleotides read TGTGCCAGCTCACCGGTTGGGACTAGCGTCTACAATGAGCAGTACTTC. Protein sequence: CASSPVGTSVYNEQYF.

The V gene is TRBV20-1, the J gene TRBJ2-7; D is undetermined. Germline CDR1 DFQATT, CDR2 SNEGSKA (reference sequence). V was clipped by 0 bases and J by 4 bases, with 10 bases between them. This CDR3 is built from 13 residues. This chain's CDR3 is CSARDSAYYEQYF. In nucleotides, the CDR3 is TGCAGTGCTAGAGATTCGGCTTATTACGAGCAGTACTTC.

As regards this clonotype: This clone may be a read error of a much larger clone one base away. The V call is TRBV5-1, the J call TRBJ1-2, with D perhaps matching TRBD1 (5 bases). The V gene's germline CDR1 is SGHRS and CDR2 YFSETQ. The CDR3 sequence is 15 residues long. Here the CDR3 reads CASSGGRASQYGSTF. CDR3 coding DNA: TGCGCCAGCAGCGGGGGACGCGCCTCACAATATGGCTCCACCTTC. The complete variable domain, with remaining parts taken from reference TRBV5-1 and TRBJ1-2, reads KAGVTQTPRYLIKTRGQQVTLSCSPISGHRSVSWYQQTPGQGLQFLFEYFSETQRNKGNFPGRFSGRQFSNSRSEMNVSTLELGDSALYLCASSGGRASQYGSTFGSGTRLTVV.

This clonotype was picked up a small number of times. The rearrangement uses TRBV12-3 or TRBV12-4 and TRBJ1-1; 9 bases map to TRBD1. V lost 7 bases, J lost 1 base, and 10 bases stayed unmatched. This CDR3 is built from 16 residues. The CDR3 bases are TGTGCCAGCACCGACCGGGACAGGGCCAGGAACACTGAAGCTTTCTTT. It is translated as CASTDRDRARNTEAFF.

This clonotype was recorded a few times. The chain combines TRBV20-1 with TRBJ2-5; 7 nucleotides line up with TRBD1. CDR3 size: 14 residues. Looked up from germline, CDR1 is DFQATT and CDR2 is SNEGSKA (reference sequence). V dropped 6 bases and J dropped 5; count of bases not matched to a gene: 12. CDR3 nucleotide sequence: TGCAGTGCCGCATCCCTAGGGGGCCAGGAGACCCAGTACTTC. This gives the protein CSAASLGGQETQYF.

The J gene is TRBJ2-1, the V gene TRBV4-2, with TRBD2 as a possible D gene (5 bases). The DNA end favors TRBJ2-7, so the J call may be wrong. This CDR3 spans 15 amino acids. Germline CDR1 reads LGHNA; CDR2 reads YNFKEQ. DNA for the CDR3: TGTGCCAGCAGCCTCCTAGCTGATTCCTACAATGAGCAGTACTTC. Protein sequence: CASSLLADSYNEQYF.

Only a few counts were recorded for this clonotype. The chain employs TRBV20-1 and TRBJ2-1, with D unclear. CDR3 length: 12 amino acids. Trimming stripped 3 bases from V and 5 bases from J, with 8 bases between. Germline V gene sequence: CDR1 DFQATT, CDR2 SNEGSKA (reference sequence). Written as DNA, the CDR3 is TGCAGTGCTAGTGACAACCACAATGAGCAGTTCTTC. Translated, it gives CSASDNHNEQFF.

The V gene is TRBV28, the J gene TRBJ2-1, with 12 bases aligning to TRBD2. With 5 bases clipped from V and 6 bases from J, the junction kept 5 bases outside the gene matches. Germline lookup yields CDR1 MDHEN and CDR2 SYDVKM. The CDR3 consists of 15 residues. CDR3 nucleotides: TGTGCCAGCAGTCCCGGGACTAGCGGGCTCAATGAGCAGTTCTTC. It translates to CASSPGTSGLNEQFF.

This chain joins TRBV7-3 and TRBJ2-4; D is perhaps TRBD1 or TRBD2 (5 bases each). V was pared by 0 bases and J by 1 base, with 10 bases between. The CDR3 spans 16 residues. Germline V lookup: CDR1 SGHTA, CDR2 FQGTGA. CDR3 DNA sequence: TGTGCCAGCAGCTTAACGTTAGGGACCGCCAAAAACATTCAGTACTTC. Its translation is CASSLTLGTAKNIQYF.

The gene calls are TRBV28 and TRBJ1-2; D possibly corresponds to TRBD1 (5 bases). CDR1 is MDHEN, CDR2 SYDVKM, per germline. Between the trimmed V and J ends, which lost 5 bases and 4 bases, there was a span of 17 bases. This CDR3 has 15 residues. The CDR3 bases are TGTGCCAGCAGTCCCCTCCGGGGGGAGTCCTATGGCTACACCTTC. This codes for CASSPLRGESYGYTF.

This clonotype has only a few counts. The chain uses TRBV20-1 and TRBJ1-5; TRBD1 is a possible D gene (6 bases). Deletions cut 4 bases from V and 2 bases from J, with 15 bases between. The CDR3 is made up of 15 amino acids. Germline loops: CDR1 DFQATT, CDR2 SNEGSKA (reference sequence). The CDR3 region is CSATRQEMGNQPQHF. CDR3 sequence (DNA): TGCAGTGCTACAAGACAGGAGATGGGCAATCAGCCCCAGCATTTT.

This chain uses TRBV28 with TRBJ1-5; D is uncertain. Germline CDR1 and CDR2: MDHEN and SYDVKM. The CDR3 runs 15 residues. Trimming shortened V by 6 bases and J by 6 bases, and 18 bases separated the two germline ends. The chain's CDR3 is CASSPLTGSSQPQHF. The DNA for the CDR3 is TGTGCCAGCAGCCCCTTAACGGGTTCAAGTCAGCCCCAGCATTTT.

This clonotype came up a few times. The CDR3 loop reads CASSELGVVGSGANVLTF. The CDR3 DNA reads TGTGCCAGCAGTGAATTAGGGGTAGTGGGCTCTGGGGCCAACGTCCTGACTTTC. The chain has TRBV25-1 and TRBJ2-6, with a possible D match to TRBD1 (5 bases). V was trimmed by 1 base and J by 0 bases, leaving 13 bases between them. Per germline, CDR1 MGHDK and CDR2 SYGVNS. The CDR3 runs 18 residues.

J is TRBJ1-2 and V is TRBV20-1; D perhaps matches TRBD1 (5 bases). Trimming cost V 7 bases and J 5 bases, with 17 bases left between them. The CDR3 runs to 13 residues. Germline CDR1 is DFQATT and CDR2 is SNEGSKA (reference sequence). The DNA for the CDR3 is TGCAGTGTCCCGAGGGATGGGACTTATGGCTACACCTTC. This sequence encodes CSVPRDGTYGYTF.

About this clonotype itself: The junction departs from germline at one end; a sequencing error may be responsible. The chain links TRBV7-3 to TRBJ2-5; 7 bases fit TRBD1. The CDR3 loop spans 14 amino acids. The germline gives CDR1 SGHTA, CDR2 FQGTGA. The CDR3 loop reads CANSSTGNGETQYF. CDR3 nucleotides: TGTGCCAACAGCTCGACAGGGAATGGGGAGACCCAGTACTTC.

The V gene is TRBV4-3, the J gene TRBJ2-7; D is undetermined. Germline values: CDR1 LGHNA, CDR2 YSLEER. V was trimmed by 1 base and J by 5 bases, leaving 15 bases between them. CDR3 length: 15 residues. For the CDR3, the DNA is TGCGCCAGCAGCCAAGGGAATACCCAGGCTGACGAGCAGTACTTC. It specifies CASSQGNTQADEQYF.

The chain joins TRBV25-1 to TRBJ2-1; 7 bases are shared with TRBD1. Trimming took 5 bases from V and 8 from J; bases not matched to a gene: 6. Germline loops: CDR1 MGHDK, CDR2 SYGVNS. The CDR3 spans 13 residues. The CDR3 is CASSIAGGHEQFF. CDR3 nucleotides: TGTGCCAGCAGTATCGCAGGGGGTCATGAGCAGTTCTTC.

This clonotype was recorded at least ten times. The chain carries TRBV3-1 and TRBJ2-7; D is possibly TRBD2 (6 bases). The CDR3 has 15 amino acids. Deletions cut 4 bases from V and 2 bases from J, with 15 bases between. Germline V gene data show CDR1 as LGHDT and CDR2 as YNNKEL (reference sequence). CDR3 bases: TGTGCCAGCAGCCGGTCGGGCGGGGCAACCTACGAGCAGTACTTC. Protein product: CASSRSGGATYEQYF.

At least ten counts were recorded for this clonotype. This chain joins TRBV3-1 and TRBJ2-7; no clear D. CDR3 length: 11 amino acids. Germline V CDR1 and CDR2: LGHDT, YNNKEL (reference sequence). V was clipped by 3 bases and J by 3 bases, with 3 bases between them. CDR3: CASSQGYEQYF. The CDR3, as DNA: TGTGCCAGCAGCCAGGGCTACGAGCAGTACTTC.

The rearrangement joins TRBV7-9 to TRBJ1-1, with no clear D. The CDR3 runs 13 residues. With 1 base removed from V and 6 bases from J, the gap between germline ends came to 9 bases. CDR1 and CDR2 from the germline V gene are SEHNR and FQNEAQ (reference sequence). CDR3 residues: CASSLVSVAEAFF. The CDR3 nucleotides read TGTGCCAGCAGCTTAGTGTCAGTAGCTGAAGCTTTCTTT.